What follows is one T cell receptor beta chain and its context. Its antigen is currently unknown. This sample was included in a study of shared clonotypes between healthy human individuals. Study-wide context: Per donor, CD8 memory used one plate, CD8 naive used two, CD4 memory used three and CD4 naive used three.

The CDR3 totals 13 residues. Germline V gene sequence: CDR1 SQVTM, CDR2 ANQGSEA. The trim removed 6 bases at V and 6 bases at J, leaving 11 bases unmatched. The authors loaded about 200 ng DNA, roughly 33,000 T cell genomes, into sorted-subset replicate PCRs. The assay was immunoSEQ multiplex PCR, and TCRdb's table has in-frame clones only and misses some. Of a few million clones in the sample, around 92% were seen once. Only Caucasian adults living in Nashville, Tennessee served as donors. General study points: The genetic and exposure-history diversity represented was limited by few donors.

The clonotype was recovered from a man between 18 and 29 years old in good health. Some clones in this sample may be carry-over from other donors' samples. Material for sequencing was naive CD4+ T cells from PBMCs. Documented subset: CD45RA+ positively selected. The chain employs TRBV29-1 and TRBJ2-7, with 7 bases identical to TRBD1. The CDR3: CSVGQVRLGEQYF. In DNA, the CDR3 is TGCAGCGTAGGACAGGTTCGGTTAGGCGAGCAGTACTTC.